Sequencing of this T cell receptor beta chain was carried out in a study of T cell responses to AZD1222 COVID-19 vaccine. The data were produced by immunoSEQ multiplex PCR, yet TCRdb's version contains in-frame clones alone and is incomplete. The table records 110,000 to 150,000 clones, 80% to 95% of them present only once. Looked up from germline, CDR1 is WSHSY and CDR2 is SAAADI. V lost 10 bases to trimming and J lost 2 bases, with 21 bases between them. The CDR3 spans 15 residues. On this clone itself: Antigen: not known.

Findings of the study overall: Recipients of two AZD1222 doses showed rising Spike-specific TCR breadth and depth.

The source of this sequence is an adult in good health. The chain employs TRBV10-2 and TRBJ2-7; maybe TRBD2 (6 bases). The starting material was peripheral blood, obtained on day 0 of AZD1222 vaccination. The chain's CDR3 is CATFPLLGEAYEQYF. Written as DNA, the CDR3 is TGCGCCACCTTCCCCCTTTTGGGGGAGGCCTACGAGCAGTACTTC.